The 9 T cell receptor beta chains below all came from one sample that was sequenced in a study of T cell responses to AZD1222 COVID-19 vaccine. Here immunoSEQ multiplex PCR was the method, and the copy in TCRdb shows in-frame clones only, minus some. The data hold some 150,000 clones, with over 70% observed a single time. This specimen consisted of peripheral blood, obtained 28 days after the second AZD1222 dose. The receptors originated from an adult who received the AZD1222 COVID-19 vaccine.

V and J are TRBV5-4 and TRBJ2-1; TRBD2 is a possible D gene (6 bases). CDR1 and CDR2 from the germline V gene are SGHNT and YYREEE (reference sequence). The CDR3 has 15 residues. V shed 1 base and J shed 6 bases, with 14 bases lying between them. The CDR3 loop reads CASSLNVGAGNEQFF. The CDR3 nucleotides read TGTGCCAGCAGCTTGAACGTGGGAGCGGGCAATGAGCAGTTCTTC.

The V call is TRBV6-5, the J call TRBJ2-1; D unclear. CDR1 is MNHEY, CDR2 SVGAGI, per germline. V shed 4 bases and J shed 4 bases, with 11 bases lying between them. This CDR3 has 14 amino acids. The CDR3 DNA is TGTGCCAGCAGTTCTGCGGCGGCTTACAATGAGCAGTTCTTC. Encoded protein: CASSSAAAYNEQFF.

About this clone: The junction and the germline gene differ at one end; a read error may be behind it. V and J are TRBV25-1 and TRBJ2-2, with D possibly called TRBD1 or TRBD2 (6 bases each). CDR1 MGHDK and CDR2 SYGVNS come from the germline V gene. The CDR3 loop spans 15 amino acids. Written as DNA, the CDR3 is TGTGCCAGCAGTGCCCCGGCTAGGGGGGATGGGGAACTGTTTTTT. Protein: CASSAPARGDGELFF.

The chain combines TRBV12-5 with TRBJ1-5, with TRBD1 as a possible D gene (5 bases). V was trimmed by 8 bases and J by 3 bases, leaving 20 bases between them. This CDR3 comprises 16 residues. The germline CDR1 and CDR2 sequences are LGHNT and FRNRAP. The CDR3: CASIRGRYIANQPQHF. The CDR3 DNA reads as TGTGCTAGTATCCGGGGCAGGTATATAGCCAATCAGCCCCAGCATTTT.

The V call is TRBV19, the J call TRBJ2-1; D could derive from TRBD1 or TRBD2 (5 bases each). CDR1 and CDR2 from the germline V gene are LNHDA and SQIVND (reference sequence). This CDR3 comprises 13 residues. Between the trimmed V and J ends, which lost 5 bases and 9 bases, there was a span of 14 bases. CDR3 loop: CASSPSGTGEQFF. The CDR3 nucleotides are TGTGCCAGTAGTCCCTCGGGGACGGGTGAGCAGTTCTTC. Variable domain in full (rest from reference TRBV19 and TRBJ2-1): DGGITQSPKYLFRKEGQNVTLSCEQNLNHDAMYWYRQDPGQGLRLIYYSQIVNDFQKGDIAEGYSVSREKKESFPLTVTSAQKNPTAFYLCASSPSGTGEQFFGPGTRLTVL.

The rearrangement links TRBV24-1 to TRBJ2-1, with 9 nucleotides matching TRBD2. Germline CDR1 KGHDR, CDR2 SFDVKD. V gave up 3 bases and J gave up 8 bases; unmatched junction bases: 16. The CDR3 is 18 residues long. The CDR3 loop reads CATSDASGLAGDVDEQFF. Here the CDR3 DNA reads TGTGCCACCAGTGATGCCTCTGGGTTAGCGGGAGATGTCGATGAGCAGTTCTTC.

The chain carries TRBV6-5 and TRBJ1-4; D unclear. The CDR3 sequence is 13 residues long. Germline V gene data show CDR1 as MNHEY and CDR2 as SVGAGI. V was trimmed by 6 bases and J by 7 bases, leaving 12 bases between them. The chain's CDR3 is CASRPRSGEKLFF. The DNA for the CDR3 is TGTGCCAGCAGGCCAAGATCTGGTGAAAAACTGTTTTTT.

The chain couples TRBV5-1 to TRBJ2-1, with 10 bases fitting TRBD2. The ends lost 4 bases at V and 4 bases at J; junction bases unmatched: 5. There are 15 residues in the CDR3. In germline, CDR1 is SGHRS, CDR2 YFSETQ. The CDR3 protein is CASSPSGSDYNEQFF. CDR3 coding DNA: TGCGCCAGCAGCCCTAGCGGGAGTGATTACAATGAGCAGTTCTTC.

V usage is TRBV6-2 or TRBV6-3 and J usage is TRBJ2-3, with D perhaps matching TRBD2 (5 bases). CDR1 is MNHEY and CDR2 is SVGEGT in the germline V gene. V lost 6 bases and J 1 base, leaving 14 bases between the germline ends. The CDR3 extends over 15 amino acids. As DNA, the CDR3 is TGTGCCAGCAGCCCCGGCGGGCAGGGCACAGATACGCAGTATTTT. Translating it yields CASSPGGQGTDTQYF.